The 18 T cell receptor beta chains given below trace back to one sample, sequenced in a study of T cell changes during pregnancy in multiple sclerosis. Assay used: immunoSEQ multiplex PCR; TCRdb lists only in-frame clones, some missing. The sample includes about 66,000 clones, roughly 91% seen only once; the top ten take less than 5.5%. The sample was CD8+ T cells from peripheral blood mononuclear cells, taken before pregnancy. These receptors all stem from a female donor with multiple sclerosis, enrolled in a pregnancy study.

In its sample, this clone was seen once. The chain joins TRBV29-1 to TRBJ1-1; D is undetermined. V was pared by 1 base and J by 0 bases, with 3 bases between. Germline V lookup: CDR1 SQVTM, CDR2 ANQGSEA. This CDR3 comprises 12 residues. DNA for the CDR3: TGCAGCGTTGAAGGTATGAACACTGAAGCTTTCTTT. It specifies CSVEGMNTEAFF.

This clone was seen only a few times. This rearrangement joins TRBV6-4 to TRBJ2-1; tentatively, D is TRBD2 (5 bases). Germline loops: CDR1 MRHNA, CDR2 SNTAGT. The CDR3 has 13 amino acids. V gave up 0 bases and J gave up 7 bases, with 7 bases separating them. The CDR3 sequence is CASSDSSENEQFF. CDR3 in DNA: TGTGCCAGCAGTGACTCTAGCGAGAATGAGCAGTTCTTC.

The chain couples TRBV5-1 to TRBJ2-2; 8 positions match TRBD1. CDR1 SGHRS and CDR2 YFSETQ come from the germline V gene. V lost 5 bases to trimming and J lost 0 bases; unmatched junction nucleotides: 6. This CDR3 spans 16 amino acids. The CDR3 DNA sequence: TGCGCCAGCAGATCGGGACAGGTCGCGAACACCGGGGAGCTGTTTTTT. It is translated as CASRSGQVANTGELFF. Drawing the rest from reference TRBV5-1 and TRBJ2-2, the complete variable domain is KAGVTQTPRYLIKTRGQQVTLSCSPISGHRSVSWYQQTPGQGLQFLFEYFSETQRNKGNFPGRFSGRQFSNSRSEMNVSTLELGDSALYLCASRSGQVANTGELFFGEGSRLTVL.

This chain links TRBV5-5 with TRBJ1-5, with D perhaps TRBD1 (6 bases). V lost 4 bases to trimming and J lost 6 bases, with 17 bases between them. CDR1 is SGHKS and CDR2 is YYEKEE in the germline V gene (reference sequence). The length of the CDR3 is 15 residues. This chain's CDR3 is CASSQTGGQRQPQHF. The DNA for the CDR3 is TGTGCCAGCAGCCAAACCGGGGGGCAACGTCAGCCCCAGCATTTT. Drawing the rest from reference TRBV5-5 and TRBJ1-5, the complete variable domain is DAGVTQSPTHLIKTRGQQVTLRCSPISGHKSVSWYQQVLGQGPQFIFQYYEKEERGRGNFPDRFSARQFPNYSSELNVNALLLGDSALYLCASSQTGGQRQPQHFGDGTRLSIL.

The CDR3 spells CASSYPTGTGEAKQYF. CDR3 coding DNA: TGTGCCAGCAGTTATCCCACCGGGACAGGGGAGGCTAAGCAGTACTTC. The chain has TRBV6-5 and TRBJ2-7, with TRBD1 identical over 10 bases. This CDR3 region has 16 residues. The V and J ends lost 3 bases and 8 bases, in that order; junction bases with no gene match: 13. Germline V CDR1 and CDR2: MNHEY, SVGAGI.

The rearrangement links TRBV6-1 to TRBJ2-2; TRBD1 matches 8 bases. This CDR3 comprises 14 residues. J gave up 5 bases and V 6 bases, and 5 bases lay outside the gene matches. The germline gives CDR1 MNHNS, CDR2 SASEGT. CDR3 nucleotides: TGTGCCAGCAGCTTACAGGGGGAGACCGGGGAGCTGTTTTTT. Translation: CASSLQGETGELFF.

By share, this clone counts as medium-sized (0.01 to 0.1%). The chain uses TRBV6-1 and TRBJ1-1; 9 nucleotides match TRBD1. The CDR3 has 15 residues. V was clipped by 7 bases and J by 8 bases; unmatched bases: 14. Germline V CDR1 and CDR2: MNHNS, SASEGT. The CDR3 DNA reads as TGTGCCAGCAAGAGAGGGACAGGGAGAGTCCTAGAAGCTTTCTTT. This sequence encodes CASKRGTGRVLEAFF.

The CDR3 nucleotides read TGTGCCAGCAGCCCCTCTTGGCAGGGCGGGGAGCTGTTTTTT. Translation: CASSPSWQGGELFF. V is TRBV7-3 and J is TRBJ2-2; D possibly corresponds to TRBD1 (5 bases). CDR1 is SGHTA, CDR2 FQGTGA, per germline. Between the trimmed V and J ends, which lost 5 bases and 7 bases, there was a span of 14 bases. The CDR3 runs to 14 residues.

This chain uses TRBV2 with TRBJ1-2; 9 bases are shared with TRBD1. V lost 8 bases to trimming and J lost 5 bases; unmatched junction nucleotides: 12. CDR1 SNHLY and CDR2 FYNNEI come from the germline V gene. The CDR3 spans 15 residues. CDR3 sequence (DNA): TGTGCCAGCCAAGGATTGGGACAGGGTGGGTATGGCTACACCTTC. This encodes CASQGLGQGGYGYTF.

V is TRBV2 and J is TRBJ1-1; the D gene is possibly TRBD1 (5 bases). V was clipped by 6 bases and J by 4 bases, with 15 bases between them. This CDR3 has 14 amino acids. The germline V gene encodes CDR1 SNHLY and CDR2 FYNNEI. The DNA of the CDR3 is TGTGCCAGCAGGGAACCATTAGGGGCCACTGAAGCTTTCTTT. Protein sequence: CASREPLGATEAFF.

The CDR3 is CASSPTRQVLTGELFF. Written as DNA, the CDR3 is TGTGCCAGCAGCCCTACCCGGCAGGTACTCACCGGGGAGCTGTTTTTT. The V gene is TRBV14, the J gene TRBJ2-2, with D unresolved. The CDR3 covers 16 residues. Looked up from germline, CDR1 is SGHDN and CDR2 is FVKESK. The V gene lost 4 bases and the J gene lost 4 bases, with 16 bases spanning the gap.

This clone appeared once. The chain joins TRBV29-1 to TRBJ1-2, with D possibly being TRBD1 (6 bases). CDR1 is SQVTM, CDR2 ANQGSEA, per germline. There are 15 residues in the CDR3. V dropped 7 bases and J dropped 4 bases, with 22 bases sitting between them. This CDR3 is CSAHPATGEPYGYTF. CDR3 DNA sequence: TGCAGCGCCCACCCGGCGACAGGAGAACCCTATGGCTACACCTTC. Full variable domain (outside the CDR3, taken from reference TRBV29-1 and TRBJ1-2): SAVISQKPSRDICQRGTSLTIQCQVDSQVTMMFWYRQQPGQSLTLIATANQGSEATYESGFVIDKFPISRPNLTFSTLTVSNMSPEDSSIYLCSAHPATGEPYGYTFGSGTRLTVV.

The chain couples TRBV7-6 to TRBJ1-1, with unresolved D. The CDR3 length is 13 residues. Germline assignment: CDR1 SGHVS and CDR2 FNYEAQ. V lost 5 bases and J lost 2, with 9 bases in between. DNA of the CDR3: TGTGCCAGCAGCCTTAGTATAAACACTGAAGCTTTCTTT. Its translation: CASSLSINTEAFF.

The V gene is TRBV29-1, the J gene TRBJ2-1; D unclear. The V and J ends lost 5 bases and 2 bases respectively, with 4 bases between them. Germline V gives CDR1 SQVTM, CDR2 ANQGSEA. CDR3 length equals 11 residues. The CDR3 loop is CSVPAYNEQFF. The CDR3 bases are TGCAGCGTTCCAGCCTACAATGAGCAGTTCTTC.

The chain links TRBV27 to TRBJ2-7; D is possibly TRBD1 (6 bases). Per the germline V gene, CDR1 is MNHEY and CDR2 is SMNVEV (reference sequence). This CDR3 comprises 14 residues. V lost 5 bases, J lost 3 bases, and 14 bases lay in between. The CDR3 sequence: CASSLRPGDYEQYF. The DNA of the CDR3 is TGTGCCAGCAGTCTTCGGCCAGGGGACTACGAGCAGTACTTC.

The chain carries TRBV4-1 and TRBJ2-7, with 7 nucleotides matching TRBD1. Trimming removed 4 bases from V and 5 bases from J; junction bases left unmatched: 5. Per germline, CDR1 MGHRA and CDR2 YSYEKL. The CDR3 consists of 13 residues. This CDR3 reads CASSLQGSNEQYF. The CDR3 DNA reads TGCGCCAGCAGCCTACAGGGGTCGAACGAGCAGTACTTC.

The gene calls are TRBV7-9 and TRBJ2-2; tentative D call: TRBD1 (6 bases). CDR1 and CDR2 (germline): SEHNR, FQNEAQ (reference sequence). This CDR3 spans 14 amino acids. Trimming left V 6 bases short and J 1 base short, with 9 bases between. The CDR3 bases are TGTGCCAGCAGTTGGACAGAGAACACCGGGGAGCTGTTTTTT. This gives the protein CASSWTENTGELFF.

The chain links TRBV10-1 to TRBJ2-3; unclear D gene. Germline-derived CDR1 and CDR2 are WNHNN and SYGVQD (reference sequence). The CDR3 is made up of 14 amino acids. V shed 3 bases and J shed 2 bases, with 9 bases lying between them. CDR3 nucleotide sequence: TGCGCCAGCAGTGAAGTTCAGGTCACAGATACGCAGTATTTT. This encodes CASSEVQVTDTQYF.